The rows below give T cell receptor beta chains drawn from one sample of a study of patients and donors after allogeneic stem cell transplantation. Each CDR3 protein gets one entry after TCRdb re-called the RT-PCR reads with MiXCR. The data hold fewer than 500,000 distinct CDR3 sequences, with 16% observed a single time. Input material: blood, either unsorted or a sorted T cell fraction (not recorded which). Receptor source: a human donor who was either an allogeneic HSCT recipient or a stem cell or donor lymphocyte infusion donor (not recorded which). It is not recorded whose cells these are; they may come from a transplant donor. Both conserved end residues are part of each CDR3. D genes are given only for firm matches.

D	J	V	CDR3
TRBD1	TRBJ1-1	TRBV5-5	CASNPSAGGSFF
-	TRBJ2-4	TRBV10-3	CAISDTPQGAGAKNIQYF
TRBD1	TRBJ1-1	TRBV5-1	CASSLDRGNEAFF
-	TRBJ2-3	TRBV9	CASSVAEGRGPTDTQYF
-	TRBJ1-4	TRBV11-2	CASSPGLGASPTNEKLFF
TRBD1	TRBJ1-1	TRBV29-1	CSVSYRGRDTEAFF
-	TRBJ1-2	TRBV7-6	CASSPLRYGGNYGYTF
TRBD2	TRBJ2-7	TRBV12-3/TRBV12-4	CASSLLGRGPTNEQYF
TRBD1	TRBJ1-1	TRBV5-1	CASSLRAGGRNTEAFF
-	TRBJ2-3	TRBV16	CASSQGGGATDTQYF
-	TRBJ2-1	TRBV9	CASSVDGGSSNEQFF
-	TRBJ2-2	TRBV5-1	CASSRGLSRANTGELFF
-	TRBJ1-2	TRBV6-2/TRBV6-3	CASSYTSGRNSYGYTF
-	TRBJ1-2	TRBV27	CASSLYGDTYGYTF
-	TRBJ2-7	TRBV15	CATSRPDRSSYEQYF
TRBD1	TRBJ1-1	TRBV10-3	CAISEGDRGDAFF
-	TRBJ2-7	TRBV20-1	CSAILGRGIEQYF
-	TRBJ2-5	TRBV6-2/TRBV6-3	CASSYARSVKETQYF
TRBD1	TRBJ2-7	TRBV12-3/TRBV12-4	CASGDRGRRSYEQYF
TRBD1	TRBJ1-4	TRBV11-2	CASRPPGTGGEKLFF
-	TRBJ1-3	TRBV4-2	CASSQAQDYLSSGNTIYF
-	TRBJ2-1	TRBV12-3/TRBV12-4	CASSLTRQGSGNEQFF
-	TRBJ1-2	TRBV3-1	CASSHKILQGSHGYTF
TRBD1	TRBJ2-1	TRBV28	CASSRQGTYNEQFF
-	TRBJ1-6	TRBV12-3/TRBV12-4	CASTTGTPYNSPLHF
TRBD1	TRBJ2-7	TRBV5-6	CASSSLPGQGTYEQYF